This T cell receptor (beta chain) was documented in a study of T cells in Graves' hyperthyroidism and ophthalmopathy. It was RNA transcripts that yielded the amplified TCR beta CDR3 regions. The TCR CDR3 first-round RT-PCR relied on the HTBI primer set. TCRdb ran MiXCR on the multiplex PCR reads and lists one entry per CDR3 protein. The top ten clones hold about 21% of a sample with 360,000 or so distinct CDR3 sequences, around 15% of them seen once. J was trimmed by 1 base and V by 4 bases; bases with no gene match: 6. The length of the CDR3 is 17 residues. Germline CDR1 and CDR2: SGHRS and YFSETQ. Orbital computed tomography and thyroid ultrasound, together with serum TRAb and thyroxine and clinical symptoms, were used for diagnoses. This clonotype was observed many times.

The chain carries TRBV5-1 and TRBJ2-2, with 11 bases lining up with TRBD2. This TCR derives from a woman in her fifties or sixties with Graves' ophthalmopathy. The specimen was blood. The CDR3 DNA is TGCGCCAGCAGCCTTATAGCGGGAGGGCAGAACACCGGGGAGCTGTTTTTT. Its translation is CASSLIAGGQNTGELFF.